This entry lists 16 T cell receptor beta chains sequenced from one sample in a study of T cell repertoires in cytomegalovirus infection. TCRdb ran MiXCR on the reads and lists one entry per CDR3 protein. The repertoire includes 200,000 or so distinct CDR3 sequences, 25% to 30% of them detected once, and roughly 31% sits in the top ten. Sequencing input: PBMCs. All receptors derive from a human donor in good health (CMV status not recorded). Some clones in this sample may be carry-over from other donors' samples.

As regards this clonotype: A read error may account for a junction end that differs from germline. CDR3 DNA: TGTGCTAGCAGCTTAGCCCGGGGGTCCCACAATGAGCAGTTCTTC. Translation gives CASSLARGSHNEQFF. This chain connects TRBV7-6 to TRBJ2-1, with D tentatively TRBD2 (6 bases). This CDR3 has 15 residues. CDR1 is SGHVS and CDR2 is FNYEAQ in the germline V gene. Using reference TRBV7-6 and TRBJ2-1 for the parts outside the CDR3, the full variable domain is GAGVSQSPRYKVTKRGQDVALRCDPISGHVSLYWYRQALGQGPEFLTYFNYEAQQDKSGLPNDRFSAERPEGSISTLTIQRTEQRDSAMYRCASSLARGSHNEQFFGPGTRLTVL.

For the CDR3, the DNA is TGTGCCAGCACTCCTCGCCTTGGACGGGTCTCTGGGGCCAACGTCCTGACTTTC. Translating gives CASTPRLGRVSGANVLTF. The V call is TRBV7-9, the J call TRBJ2-6; D remains unclear. The ends were cut back, 7 bases at V and 0 bases at J, with 19 bases in the middle. This CDR3 has 18 residues. CDR1 and CDR2 from the germline V gene are SEHNR and FQNEAQ (reference sequence).

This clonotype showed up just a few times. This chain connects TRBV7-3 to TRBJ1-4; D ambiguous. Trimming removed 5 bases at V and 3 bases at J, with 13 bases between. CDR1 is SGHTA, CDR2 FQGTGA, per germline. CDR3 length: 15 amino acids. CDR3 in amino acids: CASSLYGEPNEKLFF. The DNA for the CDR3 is TGTGCCAGCAGCCTCTACGGGGAGCCTAATGAAAAACTGTTTTTT.

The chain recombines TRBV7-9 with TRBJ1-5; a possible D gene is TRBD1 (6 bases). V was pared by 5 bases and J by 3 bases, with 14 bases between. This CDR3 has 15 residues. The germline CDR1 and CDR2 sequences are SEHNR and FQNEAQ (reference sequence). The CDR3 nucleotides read TGTGCCAGCAGCCAGGGGAGGGGGGACAATCAGCCCCAGCATTTT. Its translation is CASSQGRGDNQPQHF.

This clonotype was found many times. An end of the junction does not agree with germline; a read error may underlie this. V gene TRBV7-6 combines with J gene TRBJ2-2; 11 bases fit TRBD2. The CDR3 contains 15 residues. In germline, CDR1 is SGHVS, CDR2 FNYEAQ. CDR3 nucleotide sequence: TGTGCCAGCAGTTTAGCGGGGGGGCCGGACGGGGAGCTGTTTTTT. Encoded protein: CASSLAGGPDGELFF.

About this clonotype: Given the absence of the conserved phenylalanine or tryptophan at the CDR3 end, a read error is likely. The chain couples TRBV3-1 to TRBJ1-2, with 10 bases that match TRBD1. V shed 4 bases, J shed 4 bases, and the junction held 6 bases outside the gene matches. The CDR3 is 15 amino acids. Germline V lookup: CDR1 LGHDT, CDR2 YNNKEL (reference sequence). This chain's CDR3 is CASSPSGTGAYGYTS. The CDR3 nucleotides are TGTGCCAGCAGCCCTTCCGGGACAGGGGCCTATGGCTACACCTCC.

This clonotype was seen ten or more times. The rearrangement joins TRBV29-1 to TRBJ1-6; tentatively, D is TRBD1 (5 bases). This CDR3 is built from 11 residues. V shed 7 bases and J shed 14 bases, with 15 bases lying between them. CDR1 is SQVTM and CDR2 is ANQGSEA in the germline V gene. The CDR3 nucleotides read TGCAGCGCCCAAGATTCAGGGTCCCTCCACTTT. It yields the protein CSAQDSGSLHF. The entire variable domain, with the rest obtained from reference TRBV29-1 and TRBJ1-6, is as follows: SAVISQKPSRDICQRGTSLTIQCQVDSQVTMMFWYRQQPGQSLTLIATANQGSEATYESGFVIDKFPISRPNLTFSTLTVSNMSPEDSSIYLCSAQDSGSLHFGNGTRLTVT.

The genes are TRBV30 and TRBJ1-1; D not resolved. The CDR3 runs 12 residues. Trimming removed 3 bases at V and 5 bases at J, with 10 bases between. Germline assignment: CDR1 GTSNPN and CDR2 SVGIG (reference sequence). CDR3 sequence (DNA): TGTGCCTGGAGGGGAGGATGGACTGAAGCTTTCTTT. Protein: CAWRGGWTEAFF.

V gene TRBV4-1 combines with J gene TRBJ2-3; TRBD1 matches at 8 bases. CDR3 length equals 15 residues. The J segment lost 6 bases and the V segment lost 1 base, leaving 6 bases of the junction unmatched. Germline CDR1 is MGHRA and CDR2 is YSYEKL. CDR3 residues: CASSQGDRTLDTQYF. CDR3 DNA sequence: TGCGCCAGCAGCCAAGGGGACAGGACTCTGGATACGCAGTATTTT.

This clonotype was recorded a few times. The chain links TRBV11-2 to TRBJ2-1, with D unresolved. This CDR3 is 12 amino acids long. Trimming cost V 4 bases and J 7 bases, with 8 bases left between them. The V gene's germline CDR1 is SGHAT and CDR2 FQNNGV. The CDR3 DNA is TGTGCCAGCAGCTCTATGAATAATGAGCAGTTCTTC. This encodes CASSSMNNEQFF.

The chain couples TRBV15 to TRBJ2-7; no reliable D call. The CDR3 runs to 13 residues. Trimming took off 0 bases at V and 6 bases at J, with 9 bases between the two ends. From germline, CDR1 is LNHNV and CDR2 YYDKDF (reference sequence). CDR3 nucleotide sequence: TGTGCCACCAGCAGAGATTTATATGGCGAGCAGTACTTC. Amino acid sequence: CATSRDLYGEQYF. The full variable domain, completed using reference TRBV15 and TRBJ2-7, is DAMVIQNPRYQVTQFGKPVTLSCSQTLNHNVMYWYQQKSSQAPKLLFHYYDKDFNNEADTPDNFQSRRPNTSFCFLDIRSPGLGDTAMYLCATSRDLYGEQYFGPGTRLTVT.

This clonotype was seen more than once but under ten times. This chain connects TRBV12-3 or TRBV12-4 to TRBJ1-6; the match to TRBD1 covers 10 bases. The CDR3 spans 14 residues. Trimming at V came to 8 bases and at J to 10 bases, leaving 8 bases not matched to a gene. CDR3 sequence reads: CASGQGVAGSPLHF. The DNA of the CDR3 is TGTGCCAGCGGACAGGGGGTGGCTGGGTCACCCCTCCACTTT.

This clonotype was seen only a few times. CDR3 sequence reads: CASSEIGGRTEAFF. CDR3 nucleotides: TGTGCCAGCAGTGAAATAGGGGGCCGGACTGAAGCTTTCTTT. The rearrangement links TRBV6-1 to TRBJ1-1; 7 positions agree with TRBD1. The CDR3 has 14 amino acids. Germline assignment: CDR1 MNHNS and CDR2 SASEGT. The V and J ends lost 2 bases and 5 bases, in that order; junction bases with no gene match: 5.

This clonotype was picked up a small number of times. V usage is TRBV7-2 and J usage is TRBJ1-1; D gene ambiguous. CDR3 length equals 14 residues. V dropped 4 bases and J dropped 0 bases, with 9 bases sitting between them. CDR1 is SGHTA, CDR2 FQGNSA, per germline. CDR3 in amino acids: CASSSVSLNTEAFF. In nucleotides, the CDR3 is TGTGCCAGCAGCTCCGTGAGTTTGAACACTGAAGCTTTCTTT.

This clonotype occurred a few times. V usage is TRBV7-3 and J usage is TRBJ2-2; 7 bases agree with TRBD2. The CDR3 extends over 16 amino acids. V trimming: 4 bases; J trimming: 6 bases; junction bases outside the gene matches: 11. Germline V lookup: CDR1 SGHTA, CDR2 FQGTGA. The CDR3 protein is CASSSLGGGSAGELFF. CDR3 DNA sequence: TGTGCCAGCAGCTCCCTTGGGGGGGGATCAGCCGGGGAGCTGTTTTTT.

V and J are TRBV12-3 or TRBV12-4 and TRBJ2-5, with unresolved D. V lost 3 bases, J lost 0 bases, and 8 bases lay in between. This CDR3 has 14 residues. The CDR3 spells CASSFGANQETQYF. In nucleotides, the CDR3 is TGTGCCAGCAGTTTTGGAGCTAACCAAGAGACCCAGTACTTC.